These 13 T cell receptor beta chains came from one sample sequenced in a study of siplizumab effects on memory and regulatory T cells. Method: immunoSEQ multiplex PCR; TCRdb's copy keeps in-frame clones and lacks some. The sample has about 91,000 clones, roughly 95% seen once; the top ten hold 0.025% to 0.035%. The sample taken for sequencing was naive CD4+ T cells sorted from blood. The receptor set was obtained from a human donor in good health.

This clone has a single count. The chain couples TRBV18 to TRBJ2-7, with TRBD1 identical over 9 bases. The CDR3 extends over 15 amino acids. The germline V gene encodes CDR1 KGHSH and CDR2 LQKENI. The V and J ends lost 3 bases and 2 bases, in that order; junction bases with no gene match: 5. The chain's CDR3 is CASSPPGQGPYEQYF. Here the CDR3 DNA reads TGTGCCAGCTCACCGCCGGGACAGGGTCCCTACGAGCAGTACTTC.

The CDR3 loop is CASSHPLSDRGTYNEQFF. The DNA of the CDR3 is TGTGCCAGCAGCCATCCACTCTCGGACAGGGGGACCTACAATGAGCAGTTCTTC. This sequence joins TRBV13 and TRBJ2-1, with 10 bases aligning to TRBD1. The CDR3 loop spans 18 amino acids. Germline values: CDR1 PRHDT, CDR2 FYEKMQ (reference sequence). V was clipped by 5 bases and J by 2 bases; unmatched bases: 12.

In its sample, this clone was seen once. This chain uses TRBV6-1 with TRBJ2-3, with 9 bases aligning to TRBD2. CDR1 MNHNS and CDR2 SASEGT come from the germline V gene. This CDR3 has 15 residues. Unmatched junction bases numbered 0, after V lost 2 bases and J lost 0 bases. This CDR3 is CASSESGGSTDTQYF. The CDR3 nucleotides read TGTGCCAGCAGTGAAAGCGGGGGGAGCACAGATACGCAGTATTTT.

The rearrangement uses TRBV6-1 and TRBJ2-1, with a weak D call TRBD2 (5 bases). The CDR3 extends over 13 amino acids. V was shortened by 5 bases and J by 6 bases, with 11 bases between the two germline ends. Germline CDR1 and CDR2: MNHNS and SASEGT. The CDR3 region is CASSSGRFNEQFF. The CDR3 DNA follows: TGTGCCAGCAGTTCTGGGAGATTCAATGAGCAGTTCTTC.

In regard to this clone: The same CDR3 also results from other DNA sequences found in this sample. CDR3 residues: CASSSGTSTDTQYF. CDR3 in DNA: TGCGCCAGCAGCTCGGGAACCAGCACAGATACGCAGTATTTT. This chain links TRBV5-1 with TRBJ2-3, with D possibly matching TRBD2 (5 bases). CDR1 SGHRS and CDR2 YFSETQ come from the germline V gene. This CDR3 is built from 14 residues. The V end was cut by 3 bases, the J end by 0 bases, with 8 bases between.

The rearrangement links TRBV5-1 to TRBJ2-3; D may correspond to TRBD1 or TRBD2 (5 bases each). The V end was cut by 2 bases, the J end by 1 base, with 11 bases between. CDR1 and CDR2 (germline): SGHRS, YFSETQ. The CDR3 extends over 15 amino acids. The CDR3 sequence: CASSFIGGGTDTQYF. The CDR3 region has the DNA TGCGCCAGCAGCTTTATTGGGGGAGGCACAGATACGCAGTATTTT.

The CDR3 DNA sequence: TGTGCCAGCCATTCCACAGGGGTACGGGCCAAAAACATTCAGTACTTC. This sequence encodes CASHSTGVRAKNIQYF. The gene calls are TRBV5-4 and TRBJ2-4; TRBD1 aligns across 7 bases. This CDR3 comprises 16 residues. Losses at the gene ends were 7 bases for V and 1 base for J; bases not matched to a gene: 11. From germline, CDR1 is SGHNT and CDR2 YYREEE (reference sequence). The full variable domain, in which reference TRBV5-4 and TRBJ2-4 provide the parts outside the CDR3, is ETGVTQSPTHLIKTRGQQVTLRCSSQSGHNTVSWYQQALGQGPQFIFQYYREEENGRGNFPPRFSGLQFPNYSSELNVNALELDDSALYLCASHSTGVRAKNIQYFGAGTRLSVL.

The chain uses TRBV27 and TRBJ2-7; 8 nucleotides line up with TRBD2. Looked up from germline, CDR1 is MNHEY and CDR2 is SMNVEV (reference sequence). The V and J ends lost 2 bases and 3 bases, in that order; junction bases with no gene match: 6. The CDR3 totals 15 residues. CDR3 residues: CASSLRIAGHYEQYF. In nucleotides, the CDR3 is TGTGCCAGCAGTTTACGGATAGCGGGGCACTACGAGCAGTACTTC.

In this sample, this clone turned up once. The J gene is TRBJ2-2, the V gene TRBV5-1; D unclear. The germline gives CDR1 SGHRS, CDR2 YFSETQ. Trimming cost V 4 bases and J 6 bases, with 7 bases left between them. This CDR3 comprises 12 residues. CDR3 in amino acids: CASSESAGELFF. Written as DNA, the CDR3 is TGCGCCAGCAGCGAGAGCGCCGGGGAGCTGTTTTTT.

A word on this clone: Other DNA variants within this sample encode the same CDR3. The CDR3 loop is CASSQEGGRSGNQPQHF. CDR3 in DNA: TGCGCCAGCAGCCAAGAGGGGGGGCGGTCAGGCAATCAGCCCCAGCATTTT. The chain uses TRBV4-1 and TRBJ1-5, with D possibly being TRBD1 (6 bases). Deletions cut 0 bases from V and 2 bases from J, with 14 bases between. Germline assignment: CDR1 MGHRA and CDR2 YSYEKL. The CDR3 is 17 residues long.

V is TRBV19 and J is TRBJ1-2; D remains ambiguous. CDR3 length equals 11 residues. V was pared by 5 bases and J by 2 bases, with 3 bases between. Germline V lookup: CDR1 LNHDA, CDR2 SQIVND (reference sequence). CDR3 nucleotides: TGTGCCAGTAGTGTAAACTATGGCTACACCTTC. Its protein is CASSVNYGYTF.

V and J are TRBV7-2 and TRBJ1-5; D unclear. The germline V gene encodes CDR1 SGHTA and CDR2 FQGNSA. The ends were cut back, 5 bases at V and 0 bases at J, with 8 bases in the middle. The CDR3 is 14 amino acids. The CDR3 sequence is CASSLGLSNQPQHF. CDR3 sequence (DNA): TGTGCCAGCAGCCTCGGGCTTAGCAATCAGCCCCAGCATTTT.

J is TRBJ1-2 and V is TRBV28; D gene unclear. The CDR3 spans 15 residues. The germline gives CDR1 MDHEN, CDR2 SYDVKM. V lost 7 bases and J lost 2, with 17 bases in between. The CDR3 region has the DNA TGTGCCAGCACCGTTGAGGGAGTTGAGAACTATGGCTACACCTTC. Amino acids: CASTVEGVENYGYTF.